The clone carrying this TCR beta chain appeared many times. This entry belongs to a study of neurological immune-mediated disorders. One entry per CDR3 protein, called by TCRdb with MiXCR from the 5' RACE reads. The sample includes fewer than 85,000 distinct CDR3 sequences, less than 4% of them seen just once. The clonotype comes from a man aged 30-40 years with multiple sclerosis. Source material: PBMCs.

In DNA, the CDR3 is TGTGCCAGCAGTTCCCCGGCCTACCTCACAGATACGCAGTATTTT. As protein: CASSSPAYLTDTQYF. V usage is TRBV6-2 or TRBV6-3 and J usage is TRBJ2-3; the D is unclear. This CDR3 spans 15 amino acids. CDR1 is MNHEY and CDR2 is SVGEGT in the germline V gene. The germline V and J ends were trimmed by 4 bases and 2 bases, with 13 bases remaining between them.